This T cell receptor beta chain was obtained from a study of brain metastases from non-small cell lung cancer. General study points: Brain metastases shared most TCR repertoire with primaries, with sparse T cells.

This CDR3 is 14 amino acids long. Germline V lookup: CDR1 LNHNV, CDR2 YYDKDF (reference sequence). The V and J ends lost 1 base and 5 bases respectively, with 10 bases between them. Comment on this clone: The antigen is unknown.

Repertoires were generated with immunoSEQ multiplex PCR, while TCRdb's copy carries only in-frame clones and drops some. The table shows over 12,000 clones, with approximately 83% occurring only once. J is TRBJ2-3 and V is TRBV15; perhaps D is TRBD1 or TRBD2 (5 bases each). The sequence was obtained from a donor older than 35 with non-small cell lung cancer. The sequencing input was primary lung tumor tissue. The chain's CDR3 is CATSRASTGDTQYF. In nucleotides, the CDR3 is TGTGCCACCAGCAGAGCTAGCACAGGAGATACGCAGTATTTT. The full variable domain, rest sourced from reference TRBV15 and TRBJ2-3, is DAMVIQNPRYQVTQFGKPVTLSCSQTLNHNVMYWYQQKSSQAPKLLFHYYDKDFNNEADTPDNFQSRRPNTSFCFLDIRSPGLGDTAMYLCATSRASTGDTQYFGPGTRLTVL.